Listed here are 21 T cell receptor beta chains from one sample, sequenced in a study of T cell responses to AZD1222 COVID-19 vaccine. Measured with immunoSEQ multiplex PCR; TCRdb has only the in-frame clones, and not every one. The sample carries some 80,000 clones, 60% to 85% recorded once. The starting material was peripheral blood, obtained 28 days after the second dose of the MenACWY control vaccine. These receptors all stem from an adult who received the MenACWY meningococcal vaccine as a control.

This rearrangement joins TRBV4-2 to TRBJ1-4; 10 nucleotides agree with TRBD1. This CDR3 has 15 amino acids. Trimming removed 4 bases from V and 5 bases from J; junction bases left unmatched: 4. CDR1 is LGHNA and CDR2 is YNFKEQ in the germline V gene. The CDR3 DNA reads TGTGCCAGCAGCCCTCCGGACAGGGGGAATGAAAAACTGTTTTTT. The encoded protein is CASSPPDRGNEKLFF.

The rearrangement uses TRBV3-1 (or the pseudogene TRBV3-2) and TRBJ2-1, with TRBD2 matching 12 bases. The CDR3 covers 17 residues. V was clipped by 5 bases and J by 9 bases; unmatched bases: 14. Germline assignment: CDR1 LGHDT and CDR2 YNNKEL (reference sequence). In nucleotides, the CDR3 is TGTGCCAGCAGCAGAGGAAGGTCTAGCGGGAGGGCCGGTGAGCAGTTCTTC. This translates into CASSRGRSSGRAGEQFF.

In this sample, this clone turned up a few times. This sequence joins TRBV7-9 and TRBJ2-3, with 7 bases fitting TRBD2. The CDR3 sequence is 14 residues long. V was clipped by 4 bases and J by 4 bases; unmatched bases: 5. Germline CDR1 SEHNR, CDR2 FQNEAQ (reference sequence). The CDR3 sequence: CASSWGGSPDTQYF. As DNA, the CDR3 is TGTGCCAGCAGCTGGGGGGGTAGCCCAGATACGCAGTATTTT.

The CDR3 sequence: CASSVGGFGNQPQHF. CDR3 DNA: TGTGCCAGTAGTGTGGGTGGGTTCGGCAATCAGCCCCAGCATTTT. This rearrangement joins TRBV19 to TRBJ1-5; D unresolved. The V and J ends lost 5 bases and 2 bases respectively, with 13 bases between them. CDR3 length: 15 amino acids. Per germline, CDR1 LNHDA and CDR2 SQIVND (reference sequence).

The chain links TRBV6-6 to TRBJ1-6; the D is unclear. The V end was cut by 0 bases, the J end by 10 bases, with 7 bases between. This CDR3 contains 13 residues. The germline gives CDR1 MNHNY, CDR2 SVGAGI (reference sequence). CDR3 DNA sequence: TGTGCCAGCAGTTACTCTATAGGCTCACCCCTCCACTTT. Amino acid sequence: CASSYSIGSPLHF.

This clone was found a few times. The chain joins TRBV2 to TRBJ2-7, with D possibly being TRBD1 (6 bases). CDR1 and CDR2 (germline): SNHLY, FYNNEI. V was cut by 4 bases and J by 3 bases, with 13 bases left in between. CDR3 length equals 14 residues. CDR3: CASSGGRGVYEQYF. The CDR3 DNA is TGTGCCAGCAGTGGGGGCAGGGGTGTCTACGAGCAGTACTTC. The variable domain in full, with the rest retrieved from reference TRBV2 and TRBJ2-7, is EPEVTQTPSHQVTQMGQEVILRCVPISNHLYFYWYRQILGQKVEFLVSFYNNEISEKSEIFDDQFSVERPDGSNFTLKIRSTKLEDSAMYFCASSGGRGVYEQYFGPGTRLTVT.

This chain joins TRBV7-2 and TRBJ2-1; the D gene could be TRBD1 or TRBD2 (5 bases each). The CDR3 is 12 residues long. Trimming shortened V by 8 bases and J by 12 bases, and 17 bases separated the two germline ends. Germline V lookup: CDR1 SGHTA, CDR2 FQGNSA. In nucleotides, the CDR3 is TGTGCCAGCTCAGAAGTCCAGGGAGCGCAGTTCTTC. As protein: CASSEVQGAQFF.

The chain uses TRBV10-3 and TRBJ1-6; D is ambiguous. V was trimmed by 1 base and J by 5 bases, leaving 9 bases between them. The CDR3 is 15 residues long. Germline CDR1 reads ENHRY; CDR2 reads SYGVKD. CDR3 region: CAISEFGRDNSPLHF. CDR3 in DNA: TGTGCCATCAGTGAGTTCGGACGGGATAATTCACCCCTCCACTTT.

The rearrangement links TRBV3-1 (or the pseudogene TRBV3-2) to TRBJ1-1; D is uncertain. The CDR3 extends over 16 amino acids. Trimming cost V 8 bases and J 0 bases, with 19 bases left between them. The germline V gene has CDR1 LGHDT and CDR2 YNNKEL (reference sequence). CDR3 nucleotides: TGTGCCAGCCGACCCGGTCGGGGAGTCGTGAACACTGAAGCTTTCTTT. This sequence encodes CASRPGRGVVNTEAFF.

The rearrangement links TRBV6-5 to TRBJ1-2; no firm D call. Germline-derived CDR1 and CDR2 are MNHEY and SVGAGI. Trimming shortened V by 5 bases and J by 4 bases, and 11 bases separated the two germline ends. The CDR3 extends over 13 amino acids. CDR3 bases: TGTGCCAGCAGTCTCGAGGGCTCCTATGGCTACACCTTC. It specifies CASSLEGSYGYTF.

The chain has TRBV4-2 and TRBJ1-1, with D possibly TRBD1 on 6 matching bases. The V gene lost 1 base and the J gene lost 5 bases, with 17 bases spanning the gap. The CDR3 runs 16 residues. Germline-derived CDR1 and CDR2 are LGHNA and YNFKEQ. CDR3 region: CASSQGSSRGRTEAFF. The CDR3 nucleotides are TGTGCCAGCAGCCAAGGGAGTAGCAGGGGACGAACTGAAGCTTTCTTT.

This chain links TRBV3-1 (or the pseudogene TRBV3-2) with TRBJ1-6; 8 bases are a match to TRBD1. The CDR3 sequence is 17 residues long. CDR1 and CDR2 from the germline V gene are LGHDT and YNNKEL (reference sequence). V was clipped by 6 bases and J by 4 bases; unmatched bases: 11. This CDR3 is CASSQQTGAIYNSPLHF. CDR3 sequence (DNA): TGTGCCAGCAGTCAGCAGACAGGGGCCATTTATAATTCACCCCTCCACTTT.

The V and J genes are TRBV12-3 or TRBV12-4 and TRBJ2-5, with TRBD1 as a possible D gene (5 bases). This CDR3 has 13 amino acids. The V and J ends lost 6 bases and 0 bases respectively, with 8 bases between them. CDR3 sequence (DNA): TGTGCCAGCAGGACAGATTACCAAGAGACCCAGTACTTC. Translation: CASRTDYQETQYF.

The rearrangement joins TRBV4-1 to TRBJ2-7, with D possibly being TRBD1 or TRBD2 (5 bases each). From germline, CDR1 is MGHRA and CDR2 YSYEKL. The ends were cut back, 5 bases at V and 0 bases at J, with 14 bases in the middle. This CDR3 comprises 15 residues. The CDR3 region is CASSAWRGDSYEQYF. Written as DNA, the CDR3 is TGCGCCAGCAGCGCTTGGAGAGGGGACTCCTACGAGCAGTACTTC.

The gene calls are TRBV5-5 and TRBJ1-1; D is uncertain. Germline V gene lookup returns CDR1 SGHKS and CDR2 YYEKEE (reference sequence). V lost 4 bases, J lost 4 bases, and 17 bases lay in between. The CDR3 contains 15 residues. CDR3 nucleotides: TGTGCCAGCAGCCTCGGGCCCCTGGGGAGCACTGAAGCTTTCTTT. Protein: CASSLGPLGSTEAFF.

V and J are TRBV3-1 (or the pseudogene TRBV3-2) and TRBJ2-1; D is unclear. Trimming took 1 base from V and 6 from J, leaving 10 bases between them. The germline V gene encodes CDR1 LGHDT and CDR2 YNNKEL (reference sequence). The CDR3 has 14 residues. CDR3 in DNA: TGTGCCAGCAGCCAAGTGAGGTTCTCCAATGAGCAGTTCTTC. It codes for CASSQVRFSNEQFF.

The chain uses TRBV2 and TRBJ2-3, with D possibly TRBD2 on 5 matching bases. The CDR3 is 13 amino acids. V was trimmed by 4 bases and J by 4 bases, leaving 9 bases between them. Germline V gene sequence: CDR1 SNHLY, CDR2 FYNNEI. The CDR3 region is CASSARGADTQYF. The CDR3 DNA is TGTGCCAGCAGTGCACGGGGTGCAGATACGCAGTATTTT.

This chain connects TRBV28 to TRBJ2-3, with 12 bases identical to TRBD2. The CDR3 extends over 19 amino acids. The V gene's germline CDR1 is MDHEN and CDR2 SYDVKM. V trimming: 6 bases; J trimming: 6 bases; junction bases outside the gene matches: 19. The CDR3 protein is CASRLHLGLAGQDADTQYF. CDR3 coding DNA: TGTGCCAGCAGACTCCATCTGGGACTAGCGGGTCAAGATGCGGATACGCAGTATTTT.

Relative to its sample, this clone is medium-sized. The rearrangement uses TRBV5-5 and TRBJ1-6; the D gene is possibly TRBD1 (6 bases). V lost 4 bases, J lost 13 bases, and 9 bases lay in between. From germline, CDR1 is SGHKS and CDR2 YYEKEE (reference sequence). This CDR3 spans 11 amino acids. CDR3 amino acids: CASSLTGPLHF. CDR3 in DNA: TGTGCCAGCAGCCTTACAGGGCCCCTCCACTTT.

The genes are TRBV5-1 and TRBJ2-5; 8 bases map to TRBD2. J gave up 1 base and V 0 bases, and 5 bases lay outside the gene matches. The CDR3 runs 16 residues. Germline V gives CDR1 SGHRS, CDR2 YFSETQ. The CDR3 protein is CASSLDVAGSQETQYF. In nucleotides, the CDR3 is TGCGCCAGCAGCTTGGATGTAGCGGGGAGCCAAGAGACCCAGTACTTC.

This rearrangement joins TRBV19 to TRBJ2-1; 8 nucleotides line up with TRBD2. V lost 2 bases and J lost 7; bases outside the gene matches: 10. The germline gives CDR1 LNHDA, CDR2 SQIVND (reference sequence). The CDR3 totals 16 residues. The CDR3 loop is CASSISGSGDLNEQFF. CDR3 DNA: TGTGCCAGTAGTATAAGTGGTAGCGGGGATCTTAATGAGCAGTTCTTC. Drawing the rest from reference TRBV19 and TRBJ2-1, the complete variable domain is DGGITQSPKYLFRKEGQNVTLSCEQNLNHDAMYWYRQDPGQGLRLIYYSQIVNDFQKGDIAEGYSVSREKKESFPLTVTSAQKNPTAFYLCASSISGSGDLNEQFFGPGTRLTVL.